This is a list of T cell receptor beta chains from one sample in a study of human T cells and chemical hapten exposure. One entry per CDR3 protein, called by TCRdb with MiXCR from the RACE reads. This table holds around 340,000 distinct CDR3 sequences, around 7% found once. Sequencing was performed on whole blood, taken in connection with sensitization to the hapten diphenylcyclopropenone (DPC). Receptors were obtained from a young woman with alopecia areata. Some clones in this sample may be carry-over from other donors' samples. Each CDR3 is given with its conserved first and last residue. A D gene is named only where the DNA matches it firmly. Size tells how often a clone was seen (once, few, many) or the class of an expanded clone, and some rows leave it out.

>.|TRBJ2-7|TRBV9|few
TGTGCCAGCAGCCCCACGTGGAGGGTCGCTGGCGAGCAGTACTTC
CASSPTWRVAGEQYF
>TRBD2|TRBJ2-1|TRBV6-2/TRBV6-3|many
TGTGCCAGCAGTTCGAGCGGGGTATACAATGAGCAGTTCTTC
CASSSSGVYNEQFF
>.|TRBJ2-1|TRBV12-3/TRBV12-4|few
TGTGCCAGCAGTTTAGAGCCCTACAATGAGCAGTTCTTC
CASSLEPYNEQFF
>TRBD1|TRBJ1-5|TRBV6-2/TRBV6-3|.
TGTGCCAGCGGACAGGGGGCAGTAGGCAATCAGCCCCAGCATTTT
CASGQGAVGNQPQHF
>.|TRBJ1-6|TRBV28|few
TGTGCCAGCACCTCTGGGCCTGCGGGACCCCTCCACTTT
CASTSGPAGPLHF
>TRBD1|TRBJ1-3|TRBV10-3|many
TGTGCCATCAGTGCGAAGGGACAGCACTCTGGAAACACCATATATTTT
CAISAKGQHSGNTIYF
>.|TRBJ2-3|TRBV6-5|few
TGTGCCAGCAGTTACGGTCGACATGCCCGGGATACGCAGTATTTT
CASSYGRHARDTQYF
>.|TRBJ2-7|TRBV10-3|many
TGTGCCATCAGTAACCGGGGGATCGAGCAGTACTTC
CAISNRGIEQYF
>.|TRBJ1-5|TRBV6-2/TRBV6-3|.
TGTGCCAGCAGTCTCCCCAATGTGGTAGAGGGCCAGCCCCAGCATTTT
CASSLPNVVEGQPQHF
>.|TRBJ1-1|TRBV7-9|many
TGTGCCAGCAGCTTAAGGCCGGACACTGAAGCTTTCTTT
CASSLRPDTEAFF
>.|TRBJ1-2|TRBV20-1|.
TGCAGTGCTAGAGATCTTGTTACAGGTGTCTATGGCTACACCTTC
CSARDLVTGVYGYTF
>TRBD2|TRBJ2-7|TRBV6-5|.
TGTGCCAGCAGTGGGACTAGAAGCTACGAGCAGTACTTC
CASSGTRSYEQYF
>.|TRBJ1-1|TRBV29-1|many
TGCAGCGTTGAGGGGCAGCACACTGAAGCTTTCTTT
CSVEGQHTEAFF
>TRBD1|TRBJ1-1|TRBV2|.
TGTGCCAGCAGTGGGACAGGACAAACGTGGGCTTTCTTT
CASSGTGQTWAFF
>TRBD1|TRBJ1-2|TRBV12-3/TRBV12-4|.
TGTGCCAGCAGCACCGACAGGGGCTTCTATGGCTACACCTTC
CASSTDRGFYGYTF
>.|TRBJ2-3|TRBV4-3|.
TGCGCCAGCAGCCACGACGGGGGAACCGGCACAGATACGCAGTATTTT
CASSHDGGTGTDTQYF
>.|TRBJ1-5|TRBV7-7|.
TGTGCTAGCAGCTCCCGGGGCAGGGATCAGCCCCAGCATTTT
CASSSRGRDQPQHF
>TRBD2|TRBJ2-3|TRBV6-5|.
TGTGCCAGCGGGGCGGGGGGCGCTAGCACAGATACGCAGTATTTT
CASGAGGASTDTQYF
>TRBD2|TRBJ2-5|TRBV6-1|many
TGTGCCAGCAGTGCAAGAAGCGGGGTAGGGCAGGAGACCCAGTACTTC
CASSARSGVGQETQYF
>.|TRBJ1-4|TRBV6-1|.
TGTGCCAGCGGTTCTAGCGCGGGTGATGAAAAACTGTTTTTT
CASGSSAGDEKLFF
>.|TRBJ1-4|TRBV4-2|few
TGTGCCAGCAGCCAAGTCCTTCTGGGCCCTGAAAAACTGTTTTTT
CASSQVLLGPEKLFF
>.|TRBJ1-4|TRBV6-5|few
TGTGCCAGCAGGCGGCCTGCAACTAATGAAAAACTGTTTTTT
CASRRPATNEKLFF
>.|TRBJ2-5|TRBV27|few
TGTGCCAGCAGTGGAGGGCGTGGAGAGACCCAGTACTTC
CASSGGRGETQYF
>.|TRBJ2-6|TRBV28|few
TGTGCCAGCAGTTCAAAAAGACAGACCGGGGCCAACGTCCTGACTTTC
CASSSKRQTGANVLTF
>.|TRBJ1-1|TRBV3-1|few
TGTGCCAGCAGTACCAGGGGATTCGGGACTGAAGCTTTCTTT
CASSTRGFGTEAFF
>.|TRBJ2-3|TRBV19|many
TGTGCCAGTAGTATGCCCACAGATACGCAGTATTTT
CASSMPTDTQYF
>.|TRBJ2-7|TRBV6-2/TRBV6-3|many
TGTGCCAGCCAAATAAGGACCCCGCGGGAGCAGTACTTC
CASQIRTPREQYF
>.|TRBJ1-1|TRBV10-3|.
TGTGCCATCAGTGAGCGGCGGGGAAACACTGAAGCTTTCTTT
CAISERRGNTEAFF
>.|TRBJ2-2|TRBV18|.
TGTGCCAGCTCACCCTGGACACGTCCTCAGCCCGGGGAGCTGTTTTTT
CASSPWTRPQPGELFF
>.|TRBJ2-7|TRBV4-3|many
TGCGCCAGCAGCCAAGAGGTTGTCCTCTACGAGCAGTACTTC
CASSQEVVLYEQYF
>.|TRBJ1-1|TRBV11-2|.
TGTGCCAGCAGCTTAGATCCCACGGCGAACACTGAAGCTTTCTTT
CASSLDPTANTEAFF
>TRBD2|TRBJ2-1|TRBV5-1|many
TGCGCCAGCAGAAAGACCGGGACTAGCATAAATGAGCAGTTCTTC
CASRKTGTSINEQFF
>.|TRBJ2-7|TRBV10-3|many
TGTGCCATCAGGGCCGGGACACACGAGCAGTACTTC
CAIRAGTHEQYF
>.|TRBJ1-3|TRBV6-1|few
TGTGCCAGCAGTCTTGAGGGTTACTCTGGAAACACCATATATTTT
CASSLEGYSGNTIYF
>TRBD1|TRBJ1-1|TRBV2|many
TGTGCCAGCTGCCAGGGGGAATACACTGAAGCTTTCTTT
CASCQGEYTEAFF
>TRBD1|TRBJ2-7|TRBV9|many
TGTGCCAGCAGGGGGGACAGGGGAGGAGAGCAGTACTTC
CASRGDRGGEQYF
>.|TRBJ1-4|TRBV6-5|.
TGTGCCAGCAGTTACGGGGGGGGGATTGAAAAACTGTTTTTT
CASSYGGGIEKLFF
>TRBD1|TRBJ1-1|TRBV7-3|few
TGTGCCAGCAGCCGACAGGGTTCTATGAACACTGAAGCTTTCTTT
CASSRQGSMNTEAFF
>.|TRBJ2-1|TRBV10-3|many
TGTGCCAGCTCCCCCGGGACGCACAATGAGCAGTTCTTC
CASSPGTHNEQFF
>.|TRBJ1-2|TRBV11-2|few
TGTGCCAGCAGCTCTCTCGACGGGACGGAATTTGGCTACACCTTC
CASSSLDGTEFGYTF
>.|TRBJ1-6|TRBV2|.
TGTGCCAGCACCCCCGGAACAGGACATTCACCCCTCCACTTT
CASTPGTGHSPLHF
>.|TRBJ1-6|TRBV5-1|.
TGCGCCAGCAGCACCTCTCCCTCTAGCTCCTATAATTCACCCCTCCACTTT
CASSTSPSSSYNSPLHF
>.|TRBJ1-2|TRBV7-2|.
TGTGCCAGCAGCCCCACCGGGGTGACTAACCTCTATGGCTACACCTTC
CASSPTGVTNLYGYTF